What follows are 24 T cell receptor beta chains derived from one specimen sequenced in a study of blood T cells in healthy people across ages. A second PCR of 7 to 11 cycles used a sample-barcoded 5' primer and a J-beta primer mix. TCRdb called the 5' RACE reads again in MiXCR, with one record for every CDR3 protein. The table shows around 1.1 million distinct CDR3 sequences, with roughly two fifths occurring only once. Sequenced input: blood. The receptors come from a man younger than 35 in good health.

The chain combines TRBV28 with TRBJ1-1, with unresolved D. Germline V gene lookup returns CDR1 MDHEN and CDR2 SYDVKM. The V and J ends lost 7 bases and 4 bases respectively, with 10 bases between them. The CDR3 has 12 residues. The CDR3 region is CASMVFGTEAFF. The CDR3 DNA reads as TGTGCCAGCATGGTATTTGGCACTGAAGCTTTCTTT.

This clonotype has just a few counts. This sequence joins TRBV28 and TRBJ2-5, with D perhaps TRBD1 or TRBD2 (5 bases each). Germline CDR1 is MDHEN and CDR2 is SYDVKM. This CDR3 region has 16 residues. V was trimmed by 1 base and J by 2 bases, leaving 14 bases between them. The CDR3 DNA reads as TGTGCCAGCAGTTTATACGAGGCAGGGAGTCAAGAGACCCAGTACTTC. It specifies CASSLYEAGSQETQYF.

The chain couples TRBV4-1 to TRBJ2-1; TRBD2 matches at 8 bases. Judging by the DNA end, TRBJ2-7 fits better; the J call may be wrong. The CDR3 consists of 17 residues. Germline V gene lookup returns CDR1 MGHRA and CDR2 YSYEKL. For the CDR3, the DNA is TGCGCCAGCAGCCAAGAGTGGGCGGGGGGTCCCTACAATGAGCAGTACTTC. Amino acids: CASSQEWAGGPYNEQYF.

The chain recombines TRBV20-1 with TRBJ2-3; 16 positions match TRBD2. V shed 4 bases and J 4 bases; nucleotides not matched to a gene: 8. Germline values: CDR1 DFQATT, CDR2 SNEGSKA (reference sequence). The CDR3 runs to 17 residues. CDR3: CSATGTSGGAYPDTQYF. The CDR3 DNA follows: TGCAGTGCTACCGGGACTAGCGGGGGGGCCTACCCAGATACGCAGTATTTT.

V gene TRBV14 combines with J gene TRBJ2-1, with D hard to call. CDR3 length equals 14 residues. Deletions cut 3 bases from V and 6 bases from J, with 12 bases between. Germline values: CDR1 SGHDN, CDR2 FVKESK. The CDR3, as DNA: TGTGCCAGCAGCCATCAAAACTTCCTCAATGAGCAGTTCTTC. Protein: CASSHQNFLNEQFF.

This clonotype was seen at least ten times. J is TRBJ2-1 and V is TRBV7-2; D gene unclear. The CDR3 is 15 residues long. The germline CDR1 and CDR2 sequences are SGHTA and FQGNSA. V lost 5 bases and J 5 bases, leaving 16 bases between the germline ends. Written as DNA, the CDR3 is TGTGCCAGCAGCCCCCTGACCTACCAGGACAATGAGCAGTTCTTC. It yields the protein CASSPLTYQDNEQFF.

The rearrangement joins TRBV3-1 to TRBJ1-2; TRBD1 is a possible D gene (5 bases). CDR1 and CDR2 from the germline V gene are LGHDT and YNNKEL (reference sequence). The CDR3 extends over 14 amino acids. The ends were cut back, 4 bases at V and 3 bases at J, with 12 bases in the middle. CDR3 nucleotides: TGTGCCAGCAGCCGAGAGACAGAGTACTATGGCTACACCTTC. It specifies CASSRETEYYGYTF.

The CDR3 region is CASSYSQDKYNEQFF. CDR3 sequence (DNA): TGTGCCAGCAGTTACTCCCAAGACAAATACAATGAGCAGTTCTTC. The gene calls are TRBV6-6 and TRBJ2-1; D remains ambiguous. Germline lookup yields CDR1 MNHNY and CDR2 SVGAGI (reference sequence). The CDR3 runs to 15 residues. V gave up 0 bases and J gave up 4 bases, with 10 bases separating them.

This clonotype was seen a handful of times. The chain combines TRBV20-1 with TRBJ2-7, with 12 bases matching TRBD2. V dropped 3 bases and J dropped 1; count of bases not matched to a gene: 4. CDR3 size: 15 residues. The germline V gene encodes CDR1 DFQATT and CDR2 SNEGSKA (reference sequence). The DNA for the CDR3 is TGCAGTGCTAGCGCTAGCGGGGGGGCGTCCTACGAGCAGTACTTC. Its protein product is CSASASGGASYEQYF.

A single count supports this clonotype. The rearrangement links TRBV5-1 to TRBJ1-4; possible D gene TRBD1, 5 bases. Germline loops: CDR1 SGHRS, CDR2 YFSETQ. CDR3 size: 15 residues. Trimming stripped 7 bases from V and 3 bases from J, with 16 bases between. CDR3 amino acids: CASHRGGAANEKLFF. The CDR3 DNA reads TGCGCCAGCCACCGTGGGGGAGCAGCTAATGAAAAACTGTTTTTT. Together with reference TRBV5-1 and TRBJ1-4, the CDR3 gives the full variable domain: KAGVTQTPRYLIKTRGQQVTLSCSPISGHRSVSWYQQTPGQGLQFLFEYFSETQRNKGNFPGRFSGRQFSNSRSEMNVSTLELGDSALYLCASHRGGAANEKLFFGSGTQLSVL.

The chain recombines TRBV12-5 with TRBJ1-2; 9 nucleotides line up with TRBD1. Germline V gene sequence: CDR1 LGHNT, CDR2 FRNRAP. CDR3 length: 13 amino acids. After removal of 7 bases from V and 5 bases from J, the junction contained 5 bases not matched to a gene. CDR3 loop: CASALDRGYGYTF. The CDR3 DNA reads TGTGCTAGTGCCCTAGACAGGGGGTATGGCTACACCTTC.

This clonotype occurred a few times. This chain links TRBV6-1 with TRBJ2-6; 7 nucleotides line up with TRBD1. The ends lost 8 bases at V and 4 bases at J; junction bases unmatched: 8. This CDR3 spans 15 amino acids. Germline CDR1 is MNHNS and CDR2 is SASEGT. CDR3 in amino acids: CASGKGASGANVLTF. Written as DNA, the CDR3 is TGTGCCAGCGGCAAGGGGGCGTCCGGGGCCAACGTCCTGACTTTC.

The chain joins TRBV15 to TRBJ2-3; D is perhaps TRBD2 (7 bases). With 0 bases removed from V and 3 bases from J, the gap between germline ends came to 19 bases. From germline, CDR1 is LNHNV and CDR2 YYDKDF (reference sequence). This CDR3 is 18 amino acids long. The CDR3 coding sequence is TGTGCCACCAGCAGAGATAAAGGGGGGCAGGGACTAACAGATACGCAGTATTTT. This gives the protein CATSRDKGGQGLTDTQYF.

This clonotype was recorded only once. The chain carries TRBV10-3 and TRBJ2-7; TRBD2 aligns across 10 bases. The CDR3 has 18 residues. The V segment lost 0 bases and the J segment 8 bases; nucleotides outside the gene matches: 16. The germline V gene has CDR1 ENHRY and CDR2 SYGVKD. This CDR3 reads CAISESLAGGYKAGKQYF. For the CDR3, the DNA is TGTGCCATCAGTGAGTCATTAGCGGGGGGCTACAAAGCAGGCAAGCAGTACTTC.

This clonotype is a singleton in its sample. The genes are TRBV4-3 and TRBJ1-1; D possibly corresponds to TRBD1 (5 bases). The CDR3 contains 14 residues. V was cut by 6 bases and J by 0 bases, with 11 bases left in between. Germline loops: CDR1 LGHNA, CDR2 YSLEER. As DNA, the CDR3 is TGCGCCAGCAGGGAGGGGACGGTGAACACTGAAGCTTTCTTT. Its translation is CASREGTVNTEAFF.

This clonotype was observed a few times. CDR3 DNA sequence: TGTGCCAGCAGTCCCTTCGGGACAGGGGATGTTGGGGTTTACGGCTACACCTTC. The encoded protein is CASSPFGTGDVGVYGYTF. The chain is built from TRBV6-1 and TRBJ1-2; 10 bases are a match to TRBD1. The J segment lost 8 bases and the V segment lost 5 bases, leaving 20 bases of the junction unmatched. The CDR3 loop spans 18 amino acids. CDR1 is MNHNS, CDR2 SASEGT, per germline.

This chain links TRBV20-1 with TRBJ2-4, with TRBD2 identical over 11 bases. From germline, CDR1 is DFQATT and CDR2 SNEGSKA (reference sequence). V was pared by 3 bases and J by 3 bases, with 16 bases of the junction left unmatched. This CDR3 comprises 19 residues. The CDR3 DNA sequence: TGCAGTGCTAGCTTGGGTAGCGGGGGGGCCTTCGAGGGCAAAAACATTCAGTACTTC. It encodes CSASLGSGGAFEGKNIQYF.

The V and J genes are TRBV9 and TRBJ1-5; possible D gene TRBD1, 5 bases. There are 15 residues in the CDR3. Germline V CDR1 and CDR2: SGDLS, YYNGEE. V lost 4 bases to trimming and J lost 3 bases, with 14 bases between them. The CDR3: CASSPRDLLNQPQHF. The CDR3 bases are TGTGCCAGCAGCCCCCGGGACCTCCTCAATCAGCCCCAGCATTTT.

This clonotype was observed many times. The rearrangement links TRBV10-3 to TRBJ2-3; TRBD1 aligns across 7 bases. The CDR3 covers 12 residues. The V gene's germline CDR1 is ENHRY and CDR2 SYGVKD. Unmatched junction bases numbered 4, after V lost 3 bases and J lost 10 bases. CDR3 loop: CAISDRQGSQYF. DNA for the CDR3: TGTGCCATCAGTGACCGACAGGGTTCGCAGTATTTT.

This clonotype occurred a few times. In DNA, the CDR3 is TGTGCCAGCAGTCCTACTTACAGCACAGATACGCAGTATTTT. It codes for CASSPTYSTDTQYF. This rearrangement joins TRBV5-8 to TRBJ2-3; no clear D gene. V lost 5 bases and J 0 bases, leaving 10 bases between the germline ends. The CDR3 totals 14 residues. CDR1 and CDR2 from the germline V gene are SGHTS and YDEGEE.

This chain links TRBV6-5 with TRBJ1-6; 7 bases fit TRBD1. The CDR3 length is 18 residues. Losses at the gene ends were 0 bases for V and 6 bases for J; bases not matched to a gene: 11. Germline lookup yields CDR1 MNHEY and CDR2 SVGAGI. DNA for the CDR3: TGTGCCAGCAGTTACTCGCAATTTCCGGGACAGATTAATTCACCCCTCCACTTT. Translated: CASSYSQFPGQINSPLHF.

This clonotype has just a few counts. The gene calls are TRBV6-5 and TRBJ1-2, with D tentatively TRBD1 (6 bases). CDR1 and CDR2 (germline): MNHEY, SVGAGI. This CDR3 is 15 amino acids long. The V and J ends lost 0 bases and 5 bases respectively, with 13 bases between them. The CDR3 nucleotides read TGTGCCAGCAGTTACTCGAATACAGGGCGGTATGGCTACACCTTC. Its translation is CASSYSNTGRYGYTF.

The chain combines TRBV20-1 with TRBJ2-5, with 11 nucleotides matching TRBD2. The V segment lost 6 bases and the J segment 5 bases; nucleotides outside the gene matches: 8. Germline loops: CDR1 DFQATT, CDR2 SNEGSKA (reference sequence). The CDR3 runs to 14 residues. The CDR3 is CSARLAGTLETQYF. The CDR3 bases are TGCAGTGCCAGACTAGCGGGAACCTTGGAGACCCAGTACTTC.

This clonotype appeared a single time. CDR3: CASRGAVQGIGAFF. DNA of the CDR3: TGCGCCAGCAGAGGTGCTGTTCAGGGTATCGGCGCTTTCTTT. The chain uses TRBV4-1 and TRBJ1-1; D possibly corresponds to TRBD1 (5 bases). The CDR3 extends over 14 amino acids. Germline V gene lookup returns CDR1 MGHRA and CDR2 YSYEKL. The germline V and J ends were trimmed by 6 bases and 11 bases, with 22 bases remaining between them.